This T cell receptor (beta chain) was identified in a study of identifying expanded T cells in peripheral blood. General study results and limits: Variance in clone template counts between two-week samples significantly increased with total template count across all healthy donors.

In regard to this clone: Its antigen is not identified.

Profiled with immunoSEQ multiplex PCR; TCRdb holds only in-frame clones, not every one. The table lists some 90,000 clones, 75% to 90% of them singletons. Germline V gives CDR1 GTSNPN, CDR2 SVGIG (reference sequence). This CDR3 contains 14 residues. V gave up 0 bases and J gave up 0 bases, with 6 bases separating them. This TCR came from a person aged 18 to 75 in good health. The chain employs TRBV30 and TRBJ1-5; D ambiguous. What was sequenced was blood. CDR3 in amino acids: CAWSVSISNQPQHF. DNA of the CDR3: TGTGCCTGGAGTGTTTCAATTAGCAATCAGCCCCAGCATTTT. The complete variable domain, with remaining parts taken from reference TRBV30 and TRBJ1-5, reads SQTIHQWPATLVQPVGSPLSLECTVEGTSNPNLYWYRQAAGRGLQLLFYSVGIGQISSEVPQNLSASRPQDRQFILSSKKLLLSDSGFYLCAWSVSISNQPQHFGDGTRLSIL.